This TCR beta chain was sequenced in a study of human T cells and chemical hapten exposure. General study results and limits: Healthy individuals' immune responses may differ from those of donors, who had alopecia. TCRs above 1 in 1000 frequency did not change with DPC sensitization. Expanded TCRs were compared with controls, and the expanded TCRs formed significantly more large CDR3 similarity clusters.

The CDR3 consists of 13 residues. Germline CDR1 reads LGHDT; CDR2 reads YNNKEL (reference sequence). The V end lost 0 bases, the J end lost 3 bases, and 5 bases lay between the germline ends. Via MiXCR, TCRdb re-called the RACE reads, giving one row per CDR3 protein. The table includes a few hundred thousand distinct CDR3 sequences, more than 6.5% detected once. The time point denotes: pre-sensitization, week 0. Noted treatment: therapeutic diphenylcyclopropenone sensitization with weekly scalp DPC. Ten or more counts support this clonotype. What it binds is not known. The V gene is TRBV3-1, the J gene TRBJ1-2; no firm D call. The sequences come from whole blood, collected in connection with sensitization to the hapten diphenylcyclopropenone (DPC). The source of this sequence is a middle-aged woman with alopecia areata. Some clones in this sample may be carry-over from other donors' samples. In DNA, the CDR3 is TGTGCCAGCAGCCAAGAGAGTTACTATGGCTACACCTTC. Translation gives CASSQESYYGYTF. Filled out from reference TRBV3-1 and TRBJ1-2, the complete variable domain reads DTAVSQTPKYLVTQMGNDKSIKCEQNLGHDTMYWYKQDSKKFLKIMFSYNNKELIINETVPNRFSPKSPDKAHLNLHINSLELGDSAVYFCASSQESYYGYTFGSGTRLTVV.